The next 8 T cell receptor beta chains were all read from a single sample in a study of T cells after yellow fever vaccination. A single record per CDR3 protein comes from TCRdb applying MiXCR to the 5' RACE reads. The data show 510,000 or so distinct CDR3 sequences, under 25% seen once. The sequencing here drew on PBMCs, taken 15 days after the yellow fever booster vaccination. The receptors derive from a man aged 25 to 40 who received the YFV17D yellow fever vaccine.

The J gene is TRBJ2-1, the V gene TRBV6-5; no clear D. V shed 4 bases and J shed 7 bases, with 14 bases lying between them. Germline CDR1 is MNHEY and CDR2 is SVGAGI. The CDR3 is made up of 14 amino acids. The CDR3 coding sequence is TGTGCCAGCAGTTCTCCGAACAGTGGGAATGAGCAGTTCTTC. Protein product: CASSSPNSGNEQFF.

CDR3 bases: TGTGCCAGTAGTATAGTTCTTGCTAGCGGTTCCTACAATGAGCAGTTCTTC. Its translation: CASSIVLASGSYNEQFF. V is TRBV19 and J is TRBJ2-1, with TRBD2 matching 7 bases. The CDR3 loop spans 17 amino acids. CDR1 is LNHDA, CDR2 SQIVND, per germline (reference sequence). V was clipped by 1 base and J by 1 base; unmatched bases: 7.

A few counts support this clonotype. This chain links TRBV4-3 with TRBJ2-2; 8 bases agree with TRBD2. This CDR3 region has 19 residues. V shed 0 bases and J 4 bases; nucleotides not matched to a gene: 13. Looked up from germline, CDR1 is LGHNA and CDR2 is YSLEER. In DNA form, the CDR3 reads TGCGCCAGCAGCCAAGATCCAATCGGGAGGGCCCTCGGCACCGGGGAGCTGTTTTTT. Its translation is CASSQDPIGRALGTGELFF.

This chain links TRBV5-6 with TRBJ2-1, with TRBD2 matching over 15 bases. CDR1 SGHDT and CDR2 YYEEEE come from the germline V gene. V was pared by 4 bases and J by 10 bases, with 9 bases of the junction left unmatched. CDR3 length equals 16 residues. For the CDR3, the DNA is TGTGCCAGCAGCCGGGGACTAGCGGGAGGTTCGTGGGAGCAGTTCTTC. This gives the protein CASSRGLAGGSWEQFF.

This clonotype was seen at least ten times. V and J are TRBV29-1 and TRBJ2-3; D is perhaps TRBD2 (6 bases). CDR3 length: 14 residues. Trimming stripped 2 bases from V and 1 base from J, with 10 bases between. Germline V gives CDR1 SQVTM, CDR2 ANQGSEA. The CDR3 DNA is TGCAGCGTTGAATTGGGGGGAGGCACAGATACGCAGTATTTT. This codes for CSVELGGGTDTQYF.

In its sample, this clonotype was seen a few times. The junction and the germline gene differ at one end; a read error may be behind it. The chain uses TRBV12-3 or TRBV12-4 and TRBJ1-5, with D maybe TRBD1 (5 bases). There are 14 residues in the CDR3. Here the CDR3 DNA reads TGTGCCAGCAGTACGGGGCTTAGCGATCAGCCCCAGCATTTT. It translates to CASSTGLSDQPQHF.

The chain employs TRBV5-1 and TRBJ2-5, with D possibly called TRBD1 or TRBD2 (6 bases each). The CDR3 contains 14 residues. CDR1 and CDR2 from the germline V gene are SGHRS and YFSETQ. V dropped 3 bases and J dropped 5 bases, with 14 bases sitting between them. CDR3 sequence (DNA): TGCGCCAGCAGCTACCGGGGGCCCACGGAGACCCAGTACTTC. It translates to CASSYRGPTETQYF.

The chain combines TRBV28 with TRBJ1-2; no clear D. The CDR3 covers 14 residues. Germline values: CDR1 MDHEN, CDR2 SYDVKM. V lost 3 bases to trimming and J lost 7 bases, with 15 bases between them. CDR3: CASSFSRRLGGYTF. The CDR3 region has the DNA TGTGCCAGCAGTTTTAGCAGGAGATTGGGTGGCTACACCTTC.